Listed here are 11 T cell receptor beta chains from one sample, sequenced in a study of blood T cell dynamics during melanoma immunotherapy. Produced via immunoSEQ multiplex PCR; TCRdb's table is partial and in-frame only. This sample has around 4,800 clones, with 85% to 90% found just once. The time point here: week 3, after first cycle of checkpoint inhibitor. The source was blood, collected from a patient treated with checkpoint blockade. Receptor source: a human donor with melanoma.

The sample holds one count of this clone. The chain recombines TRBV5-4 with TRBJ2-1; D is unresolved. The V gene lost 3 bases and the J gene lost 8 bases, with 15 bases spanning the gap. CDR1 SGHNT and CDR2 YYREEE come from the germline V gene (reference sequence). This CDR3 region has 14 residues. The CDR3 DNA follows: TGTGCCAGCAGCTCCGGTCCAGGAGCACATGAGCAGTTCTTC. Encoded protein: CASSSGPGAHEQFF.

V usage is TRBV19 and J usage is TRBJ1-1; D ambiguous. CDR3 length: 13 amino acids. Trimming took 4 bases from V and 0 from J, leaving 6 bases between them. In germline, CDR1 is LNHDA, CDR2 SQIVND (reference sequence). The CDR3 here is CASSSIMNTEAFF. The DNA of the CDR3 is TGTGCCAGTAGTAGTATCATGAACACTGAAGCTTTCTTT.

V and J are TRBV4-1 and TRBJ1-2, with a tentative D call TRBD1 (6 bases). Germline CDR1 is MGHRA and CDR2 is YSYEKL. The CDR3 contains 15 residues. Between the trimmed V and J ends, which lost 1 base and 6 bases, there was a span of 15 bases. The CDR3 bases are TGCGCCAGCAGCCAAGGACAGGTGACAGACGATGGCTACACCTTC. It encodes CASSQGQVTDDGYTF.

The chain links TRBV4-2 to TRBJ1-2; no reliable D call. CDR1 is LGHNA, CDR2 YNFKEQ, per germline. V dropped 0 bases and J dropped 7 bases, with 15 bases sitting between them. This CDR3 spans 15 amino acids. CDR3 sequence reads: CASSQEISGDGGYTF. The CDR3, as DNA: TGTGCCAGCAGCCAAGAGATTTCCGGGGATGGTGGCTACACCTTC.

This CDR3 is CATSRGRARTDTQYF. The CDR3 nucleotides are TGTGCCACCAGCAGGGGACGGGCTCGCACAGATACGCAGTATTTT. The chain employs TRBV15 and TRBJ2-3; tentatively, D is TRBD1 or TRBD2 (5 bases each). The CDR3 has 15 amino acids. CDR1 LNHNV and CDR2 YYDKDF come from the germline V gene (reference sequence). V shed 3 bases and J shed 1 base, with 11 bases lying between them.

This clone was detected only once. The J gene is TRBJ2-1, the V gene TRBV25-1; TRBD2 matches 10 bases. Germline V CDR1 and CDR2: MGHDK, SYGVNS. CDR3 length equals 17 residues. The V and J ends lost 4 bases and 5 bases, in that order; junction bases with no gene match: 11. The CDR3 bases are TGTGCCAGCAGTGTTCCCAGCGGGAGGGCCTTTGACAATGAGCAGTTCTTC. It is translated as CASSVPSGRAFDNEQFF.

The rearrangement links TRBV29-1 to TRBJ1-1; D is unresolved. The V gene lost 3 bases and the J gene lost 0 bases, with 11 bases spanning the gap. The germline V gene encodes CDR1 SQVTM and CDR2 ANQGSEA. The CDR3 runs 14 residues. This chain's CDR3 is CSVEGTLMNTEAFF. The CDR3 DNA reads TGCAGCGTTGAGGGTACTCTGATGAACACTGAAGCTTTCTTT.

CDR3 sequence reads: CASRKTRATGDTGELFF. CDR3 DNA sequence: TGTGCCAGCAGAAAGACTAGGGCAACGGGGGACACCGGGGAGCTGTTTTTT. The chain uses TRBV7-2 and TRBJ2-2; TRBD2 might be the D (6 bases). The CDR3 runs to 17 residues. V was clipped by 6 bases and J by 3 bases, with 20 bases between them. CDR1 and CDR2 (germline): SGHTA, FQGNSA.

Concerning this clone: Sequence at one end of the junction differs from germline and may be a read error. The genes are TRBV6-6 and TRBJ2-3; 8 nucleotides match TRBD1. Germline lookup yields CDR1 MNHNY and CDR2 SVGAGI (reference sequence). The CDR3 contains 15 residues. The CDR3 here is CASSYSGQGTDAQYF. Here the CDR3 DNA reads TGTGCCAGCAGTTACTCCGGACAGGGCACAGATGCGCAGTATTTT.

In DNA form, the CDR3 reads TGTGCCAGCAGCTTTGACGGGAGATGGACCGGGGAGCTGTTTTTT. It encodes CASSFDGRWTGELFF. The chain links TRBV7-3 to TRBJ2-2, with D perhaps matching TRBD2 (6 bases). V gave up 3 bases and J gave up 5 bases, with 13 bases separating them. The CDR3 has 15 residues. CDR1 is SGHTA and CDR2 is FQGTGA in the germline V gene.

As DNA, the CDR3 is TGTGCCAGCAGTTACTTCCGGCAGGGGGGTAATGGCTACACCTTC. This translates into CASSYFRQGGNGYTF. V and J are TRBV6-5 and TRBJ1-2; 7 nucleotides agree with TRBD1. This CDR3 comprises 15 residues. V shed 1 base, J shed 6 bases, and the junction held 8 bases outside the gene matches. The germline CDR1 and CDR2 sequences are MNHEY and SVGAGI.